Listed below are T cell receptor beta chains from one sample, sequenced in a study of T cells in Graves' hyperthyroidism and ophthalmopathy. Each CDR3 protein gets one entry after TCRdb re-called the multiplex PCR reads with MiXCR. This sample has about 460,000 distinct CDR3 sequences, with 20% to 25% found just once. Sample: blood. The receptors stem from a woman aged 65 to 85 with Graves' ophthalmopathy. Each CDR3 is given with its conserved first and last residue. The D gene is left open where the match is weak. Where a row states a size, it is once, few, many or the class of an expanded clone; other rows omit it.

j_call clone_size d_call v_call cdr3_length cdr3_aa cdr3_nt
TRBJ1-4 few . TRBV6-1 13 CASSAPGSEKLFF TGTGCCAGCAGTGCTCCGGGGAGTGAAAAACTGTTTTTT
TRBJ1-2 . . TRBV28 14 CASSLSGDFYGYTF TGTGCCAGCAGTTTATCGGGAGACTTCTATGGCTACACCTTC
TRBJ2-7 . TRBD2 TRBV20-1 15 CSAHLYGTRVYEQYF TGCAGTGCGCATCTGTATGGGACTAGAGTCTACGAGCAGTACTTC
TRBJ2-5 few TRBD2 TRBV20-1 14 CSASRGGAVETQYF TGCAGTGCTAGCCGGGGGGGGGCGGTGGAGACCCAGTACTTC
TRBJ1-1 . TRBD1 TRBV24-1 17 CATSDSRQGRQNTEAFF TGTGCCACCAGTGATTCCAGACAGGGCCGACAGAACACTGAAGCTTTCTTT
TRBJ2-7 few . TRBV6-5 12 CASSYSSGEQYF TGTGCCAGCAGTTACTCGAGTGGGGAGCAGTACTTC
TRBJ2-5 many . TRBV2 15 CASQNDRRPEGTQYF TGTGCCAGCCAGAACGACCGGCGACCCGAAGGGACCCAGTACTTC
TRBJ2-3 . TRBD2 TRBV12-3/TRBV12-4 18 CASSPLAGGLTSTDTQYF TGTGCCAGCAGTCCCCTAGCGGGAGGGTTAACTAGCACAGATACGCAGTATTTT
TRBJ2-2 . . TRBV27 18 CASSLLLGDPRNTGELFF TGTGCCAGCAGTTTACTCTTGGGTGACCCAAGGAACACCGGGGAGCTGTTTTTT
TRBJ2-1 . TRBD2 TRBV7-9 17 CASSLLSGLAGVNEQFF TGTGCCAGCAGCTTATTGTCGGGACTAGCGGGAGTCAATGAGCAGTTCTTC
TRBJ2-2 . TRBD2 TRBV7-9 10 CVSGSRELFF TGTGTCAGCGGGAGCAGGGAGCTGTTTTTT
TRBJ2-1 . . TRBV9 14 CASREGVSYNEQFF TGTGCCAGCAGAGAAGGGGTATCCTACAATGAGCAGTTCTTC
TRBJ1-3 few . TRBV7-2 16 CASSLAGPSFGDTIYF TGTGCCAGCAGCTTAGCAGGACCGTCGTTTGGCGACACCATATATTTT
TRBJ2-1 many . TRBV12-3/TRBV12-4 14 CASSLGQEYNEQFF TGTGCCAGCAGTTTAGGACAGGAGTACAATGAGCAGTTCTTC
TRBJ2-7 few . TRBV7-6 14 CASSPETRSDEQYF TGTGCCAGCAGTCCGGAAACCCGCTCGGATGAGCAGTACTTC
TRBJ2-7 . . TRBV3-1 12 CASSQEADEQYF TGTGCCAGCAGCCAAGAGGCTGACGAGCAGTACTTC
TRBJ2-3 few TRBD2 TRBV29-1 17 CSVATPSGTPSTDTQYF TGCAGCGTCGCCACCCCTAGCGGGACCCCTAGCACAGATACGCAGTATTTT
TRBJ2-5 few . TRBV7-2 12 CASSKYSETQYF TGTGCCAGCAGCAAGTATTCGGAGACCCAGTACTTC
TRBJ1-1 . . TRBV20-1 14 CSALDESQNTEAFF TGCAGTGCGCTCGACGAAAGCCAGAACACTGAAGCTTTCTTT
TRBJ2-1 . TRBD1 TRBV7-7 13 CASTQVQGNEQFF TGTGCTAGCACCCAGGTACAGGGGAATGAGCAGTTCTTC
TRBJ2-5 few . TRBV12-3/TRBV12-4 14 CASSFPGPQETQYF TGTGCCAGCAGTTTCCCGGGCCCACAAGAGACCCAGTACTTC
TRBJ1-5 many . TRBV28 15 CASLSGPLSNQPQHF TGTGCCAGCCTTTCCGGGCCCTTGAGCAATCAGCCCCAGCATTTT
TRBJ2-5 . TRBD1 TRBV5-1 17 CASSSNPGQGRGETQYF TGCGCCAGCAGCTCGAACCCGGGACAGGGGCGAGGCGAGACCCAGTACTTC
TRBJ2-7 . TRBD1 TRBV29-1 13 CSVDRDRAGEQYF TGCAGCGTTGACCGGGACAGGGCGGGCGAGCAGTACTTC
TRBJ2-5 many . TRBV7-2 13 CASSLSRGETQYF TGTGCCAGCAGTTTATCCAGGGGAGAGACCCAGTACTTC
TRBJ1-3 . . TRBV6-1 16 CASGKEQTGSGNTIYF TGTGCCAGCGGGAAAGAACAGACCGGCTCTGGAAACACCATATATTTT
TRBJ1-2 many . TRBV7-2 13 CASSLGGGESYTF TGTGCCAGCAGCTTAGGGGGTGGGGAGAGCTACACCTTC
TRBJ2-3 few . TRBV6-1 15 CASSHRTVHPDTQYF TGTGCCAGCAGTCACCGGACAGTTCATCCAGATACGCAGTATTTT
TRBJ2-2 many TRBD2 TRBV12-3/TRBV12-4 17 CASSLAHGRVKTGELFF TGTGCCAGCAGTTTAGCGCACGGGAGGGTGAAAACCGGGGAGCTGTTTTTT
TRBJ2-1 many TRBD2 TRBV7-9 16 CASSLEGTSGRSEQFF TGTGCCAGCAGCTTGGAAGGGACTAGCGGGAGGAGTGAGCAGTTCTTC
TRBJ2-3 . . TRBV4-1 18 CASSKVRFRLQNTDTQYF TGCGCCAGCAGCAAAGTCCGTTTCAGGTTGCAGAACACAGATACGCAGTATTTT
TRBJ1-1 . . TRBV3-1 16 CASSETGTVMNTEAFF TGTGCCAGCAGCGAAACCGGGACGGTAATGAACACTGAAGCTTTCTTT
TRBJ1-1 . . TRBV7-3 14 CASSWAGVGTEAFF TGTGCCAGCAGCTGGGCGGGGGTGGGCACTGAAGCTTTCTTT
TRBJ2-5 few . TRBV10-1 14 CASSRDIDQETQYF TGCGCCAGCAGCCGGGACATAGACCAAGAGACCCAGTACTTC
TRBJ2-1 many . TRBV11-1 13 CASSLDRYNEQFF TGTGCCAGCAGCTTAGACCGTTACAATGAGCAGTTCTTC
TRBJ2-1 . TRBD2 TRBV5-1 20 CASSLFGTSGRTSSYNEQFF TGCGCCAGCAGCCTTTTCGGGACTAGCGGGAGGACTAGCTCCTACAATGAGCAGTTCTTC
TRBJ2-7 many . TRBV2 15 CASREEGPTTYEQYF TGTGCCAGCAGGGAGGAGGGACCAACCACCTACGAGCAGTACTTC
TRBJ1-3 . . TRBV7-2 15 CASSPEAYSGNTIYF TGTGCCAGCAGCCCAGAGGCCTACTCTGGAAACACCATATATTTT
TRBJ2-2 few . TRBV6-2/TRBV6-3 12 CASSWGPGELFF TGTGCCAGCAGTTGGGGACCCGGGGAGCTGTTTTTT